These 7 T cell receptor beta chains were all obtained from the same sample, sequenced in a study of blood T cell repertoires in COVID-19. Clones were read by immunoSEQ multiplex PCR, and TCRdb kept only the in-frame ones, dropping some. The sample shows around 65,000 clones, roughly 91% of them seen only once. The specimen was peripheral blood. All receptors derive from a human donor in a cohort sampled during active COVID-19.

The chain joins TRBV25-1 to TRBJ2-2; the D gene is possibly TRBD2 (7 bases). The CDR3 runs 18 residues. Germline values: CDR1 MGHDK, CDR2 SYGVNS. V lost 5 bases, J lost 4 bases, and 23 bases lay in between. The CDR3: CASSPPGGPYGGTGELFF. For the CDR3, the DNA is TGTGCCAGCAGTCCCCCGGGGGGCCCCTACGGTGGCACCGGGGAGCTGTTTTTT.

This clone has more than one count but fewer than ten. The rearrangement joins TRBV19 to TRBJ1-5; TRBD1 might be the D (5 bases). The CDR3 is made up of 15 amino acids. Trimming removed 3 bases at V and 0 bases at J, with 9 bases between. Per the germline V gene, CDR1 is LNHDA and CDR2 is SQIVND (reference sequence). The CDR3 nucleotides read TGTGCCAGTAGTATCCCAGGGAATAGCAATCAGCCCCAGCATTTT. As protein: CASSIPGNSNQPQHF. The full variable domain, completed using reference TRBV19 and TRBJ1-5, is DGGITQSPKYLFRKEGQNVTLSCEQNLNHDAMYWYRQDPGQGLRLIYYSQIVNDFQKGDIAEGYSVSREKKESFPLTVTSAQKNPTAFYLCASSIPGNSNQPQHFGDGTRLSIL.

The chain uses TRBV2 and TRBJ2-5; D ambiguous. The germline gives CDR1 SNHLY, CDR2 FYNNEI. The V end lost 6 bases, the J end lost 5 bases, and 10 bases lay between the germline ends. The length of the CDR3 is 12 residues. The CDR3 DNA reads as TGTGCCAGCAGGGAAACTGCGGAGACCCAGTACTTC. Protein sequence: CASRETAETQYF.

The chain links TRBV2 to TRBJ2-1, with 14 bases matching TRBD2. V shed 10 bases, J shed 13 bases, and the junction held 12 bases outside the gene matches. Germline V lookup: CDR1 SNHLY, CDR2 FYNNEI. The length of the CDR3 is 14 residues. This CDR3 is CATSGTSGRMDQFF. DNA of the CDR3: TGTGCCACCTCCGGGACTAGCGGGAGAATGGACCAGTTCTTC. Together with reference TRBV2 and TRBJ2-1, the CDR3 gives the full variable domain: EPEVTQTPSHQVTQMGQEVILRCVPISNHLYFYWYRQILGQKVEFLVSFYNNEISEKSEIFDDQFSVERPDGSNFTLKIRSTKLEDSAMYFCATSGTSGRMDQFFGPGTRLTVL.

CDR3 loop: CASSDVGGAYGYTF. The DNA for the CDR3 is TGTGCCAGCAGTGATGTGGGGGGGGCGTATGGCTACACCTTC. The gene calls are TRBV2 and TRBJ1-2; TRBD1 is a possible D gene (6 bases). CDR3 size: 14 residues. V lost 3 bases, J lost 5 bases, and 13 bases lay in between. The V gene's germline CDR1 is SNHLY and CDR2 FYNNEI.

CDR3 residues: CASSPGLAPSYEQYF. The CDR3 DNA reads TGTGCCAGCAGTCCGGGACTAGCGCCTTCCTACGAGCAGTACTTC. The chain joins TRBV28 to TRBJ2-7; TRBD2 aligns across 10 bases. From germline, CDR1 is MDHEN and CDR2 SYDVKM. CDR3 length equals 15 residues. V trimming: 5 bases; J trimming: 1 base; junction bases outside the gene matches: 5.

This clone was detected a few times. V usage is TRBV25-1 and J usage is TRBJ1-5, with TRBD1 matching 7 bases. This CDR3 spans 14 amino acids. The V gene's germline CDR1 is MGHDK and CDR2 SYGVNS. The ends lost 6 bases at V and 1 base at J; junction bases unmatched: 3. CDR3 region: CASSQTGSNQPQHF. CDR3 sequence (DNA): TGTGCCAGCAGCCAGACAGGGAGCAATCAGCCCCAGCATTTT.